The rows below give T cell receptor beta chains drawn from one sample of a study of cytomegalovirus exposure and HLA in healthy donors. The data were produced by immunoSEQ multiplex PCR, yet TCRdb's version contains in-frame clones alone and is incomplete. The sample yields under 200,000 clones, about 89% seen once. Sequenced sample: PBMCs. These receptor sequences come from a woman under 30 in good health and CMV-seropositive. CDR3s leave out the opening cysteine and the closing phenylalanine or tryptophan. Fields, in order: V gene, J gene, CDR3 protein.

>TRBV10-3|TRBJ2-7
ARWTSGGSDEQY
>TRBV28|TRBJ1-2
ASSLATHSGYGYT
>TRBV28|TRBJ1-1
ASSFHQTGPGTEAF
>TRBV28|TRBJ1-4
ASSPRQGEVTNEKLF
>TRBV18|TRBJ1-1
ASSLSAMNTEAF
>TRBV7-9|TRBJ2-1
ASSLETSLDEQF
>TRBV13|TRBJ2-3
ASSSRLDHTDTQY
>TRBV27|TRBJ1-1
ASSPRGGTEAF
>TRBV7-3|TRBJ2-3
ASSLSSLSTDTQY
>TRBV5-1|TRBJ2-3
ASSLVASGGASTDTQY
>TRBV5-6|TRBJ2-1
ASSLGLSEQF
>TRBV6-5|TRBJ1-5
ASSSGKINSNQPQH
>TRBV29-1|TRBJ2-2
SVAGTGGRSGELF
>TRBV5-1|TRBJ2-2
ASSPSLRRGGNGELF
>TRBV11-3|TRBJ2-4
ASSTGDIQY
>TRBV10-1|TRBJ1-1
ASSEETPGHSNTEAF
>TRBV27|TRBJ2-7
AVRDRGAYEQY
>TRBV6-5|TRBJ2-7
ASSLGGMGQYEQY
>TRBV13|TRBJ2-5
ASSSRTSGGWRETQY
>TRBV6-6|TRBJ1-4
ASSYSSAVKLF
>TRBV7-2|TRBJ2-7
ASSQLVGAEQY
>TRBV6-5|TRBJ1-4
ASSRWTATNEKLF
>TRBV5-6|TRBJ2-7
ASSPQARYEQY
>TRBV5-1|TRBJ2-3
ASTLRGKDTQY
>TRBV2|TRBJ1-5
ASVMDIAGQPQH
>TRBV5-1|TRBJ1-3
ASSQKQGTSGNTIY
>TRBV28|TRBJ2-5
ASSYGTGMETQY
>TRBV23-1|TRBJ2-1
ASSPDLLARVHEQF
>TRBV25-1|TRBJ1-5
ASSARGSNQPQH
>TRBV5-1|TRBJ2-3
ASSSSSGGQFDTQY
>TRBV5-4|TRBJ2-7
ASSLARIGRSSYEQY
>TRBV7-8|TRBJ2-5
ACRQGGETQY
>TRBV6-1|TRBJ2-7
ASSEARLSTYEQY
>TRBV2|TRBJ2-5
ASRDDLTGLETQY
>TRBV9|TRBJ2-3
ASSVEGGLAGDTDTQY
>TRBV19|TRBJ2-1
ASRRFGSSYNEQF
>TRBV4-1|TRBJ2-5
ASSQLISGGEETQY
>TRBV19|TRBJ2-2
ASSSQLAGNTGELF
>TRBV28|TRBJ2-3
ASSLAGGPADTQY
>TRBV2|TRBJ2-7
ASSFHTSAYEQY
>TRBV10-1|TRBJ2-4
ASSESRQGDIQY
>TRBV11-2|TRBJ1-1
ASSFSRVNTEAF
>TRBV19|TRBJ1-2
ASSPRQGELSGYT
>TRBV2|TRBJ2-7
ASSDRGHNEQY
>TRBV30|TRBJ1-6
ACTGSAYNSPLH
>TRBV5-1|TRBJ2-1
ASSGGLAGGPMRYNEQF
>TRBV2|TRBJ2-2
ASRVERSNTGELF
>TRBV21-1|TRBJ1-1
ASSKSRDRDWNTEAF
>TRBV27|TRBJ2-5
ASSYDRQGAQY
>TRBV6-5|TRBJ1-2
ASSETGGFGYT
>TRBV11-3|TRBJ2-3
ASSLGSRSTDTQY
>TRBV28|TRBJ1-3
ASRARRGSPGNTIY